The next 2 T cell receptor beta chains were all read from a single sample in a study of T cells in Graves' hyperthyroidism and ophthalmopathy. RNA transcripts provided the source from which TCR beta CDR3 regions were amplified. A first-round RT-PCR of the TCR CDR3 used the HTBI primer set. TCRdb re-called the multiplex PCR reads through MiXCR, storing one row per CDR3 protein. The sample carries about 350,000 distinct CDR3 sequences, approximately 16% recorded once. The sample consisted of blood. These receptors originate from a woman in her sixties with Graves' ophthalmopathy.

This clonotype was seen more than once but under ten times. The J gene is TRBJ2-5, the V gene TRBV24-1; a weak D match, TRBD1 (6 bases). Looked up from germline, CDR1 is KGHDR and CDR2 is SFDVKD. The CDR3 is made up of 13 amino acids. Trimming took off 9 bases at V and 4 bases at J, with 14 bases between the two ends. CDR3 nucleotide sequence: TGTGCCACCGGTCTCGCAGGGGTAGAGACCCAGTACTTC. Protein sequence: CATGLAGVETQYF.

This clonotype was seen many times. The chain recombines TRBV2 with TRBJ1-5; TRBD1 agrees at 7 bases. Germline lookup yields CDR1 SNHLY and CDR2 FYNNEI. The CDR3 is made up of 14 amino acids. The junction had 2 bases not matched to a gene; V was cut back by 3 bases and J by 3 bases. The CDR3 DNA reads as TGTGCCAGCAGTGAGACAGGGTTCAATCAGCCCCAGCATTTT. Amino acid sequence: CASSETGFNQPQHF.